This T cell receptor beta chain originates from a study of blood T cell repertoires in COVID-19. Per the study methods: Amplification of reference gene primers provided the estimated nucleated cell counts. The data were produced by immunoSEQ multiplex PCR, yet TCRdb's version contains in-frame clones alone and is incomplete. That table gives V, J and clone size, and the DNA gave D and trimming. The sample gives approximately 220,000 clones, around 83% of which show up once; 2.5% to 3.5% is in the top ten. The clonotype comes from a man aged 45-60 years who had recovered from COVID-19. Input material: peripheral blood.

The CDR3 here is CASSLARGDLHF. The DNA for the CDR3 is TGTGCCAGCAGCTTAGCCCGCGGGGACCTCCACTTT. The genes are TRBV7-9 and TRBJ1-6; D not resolved. CDR1 and CDR2 (germline): SEHNR, FQNEAQ (reference sequence). Trimming removed 0 bases from V and 15 bases from J, with 9 bases in between. The CDR3 runs to 12 residues.